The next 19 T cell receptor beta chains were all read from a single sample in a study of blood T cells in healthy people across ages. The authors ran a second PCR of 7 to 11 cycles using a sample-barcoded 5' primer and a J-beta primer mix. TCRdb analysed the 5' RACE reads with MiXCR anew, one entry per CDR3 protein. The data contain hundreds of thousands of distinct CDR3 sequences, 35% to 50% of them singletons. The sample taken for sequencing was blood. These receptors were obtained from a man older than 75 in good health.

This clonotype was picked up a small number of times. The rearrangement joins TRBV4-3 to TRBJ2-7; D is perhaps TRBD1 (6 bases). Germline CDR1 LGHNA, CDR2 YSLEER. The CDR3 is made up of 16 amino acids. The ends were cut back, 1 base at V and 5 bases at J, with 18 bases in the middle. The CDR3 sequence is CASSQGELRGNHEQYF. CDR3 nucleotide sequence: TGCGCCAGCAGCCAAGGGGAGTTGAGGGGGAACCACGAGCAGTACTTC.

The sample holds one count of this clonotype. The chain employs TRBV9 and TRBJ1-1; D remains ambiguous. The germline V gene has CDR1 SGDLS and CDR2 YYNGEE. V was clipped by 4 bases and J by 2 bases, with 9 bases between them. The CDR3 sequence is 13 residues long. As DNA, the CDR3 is TGTGCCAGCAGCCCTACGACCAACACTGAAGCTTTCTTT. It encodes CASSPTTNTEAFF.

CDR3 sequence reads: CSVSQGRDTQYF. CDR3 nucleotides: TGCAGCGTTAGCCAGGGGCGTGATACGCAGTATTTT. The chain employs TRBV29-1 and TRBJ2-3, with a weak D call TRBD1 (6 bases). This CDR3 is built from 12 residues. V shed 5 bases and J shed 6 bases, with 12 bases lying between them. Germline-derived CDR1 and CDR2 are SQVTM and ANQGSEA.

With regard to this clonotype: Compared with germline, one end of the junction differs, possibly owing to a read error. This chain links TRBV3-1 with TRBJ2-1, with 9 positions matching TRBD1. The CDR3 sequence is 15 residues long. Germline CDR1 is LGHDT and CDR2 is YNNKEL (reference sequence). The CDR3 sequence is CAGSLRGTGYNEQFF. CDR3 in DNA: TGTGCCGGCAGCCTACGAGGGACAGGGTACAATGAGCAGTTCTTC.

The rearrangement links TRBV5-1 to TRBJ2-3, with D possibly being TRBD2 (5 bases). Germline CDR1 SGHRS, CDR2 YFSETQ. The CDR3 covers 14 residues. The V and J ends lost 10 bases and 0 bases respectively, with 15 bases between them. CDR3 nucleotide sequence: TGCGCCCTGTATCCCCGGGGTAGCACAGATACGCAGTATTTT. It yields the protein CALYPRGSTDTQYF. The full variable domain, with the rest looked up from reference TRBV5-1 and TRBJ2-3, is KAGVTQTPRYLIKTRGQQVTLSCSPISGHRSVSWYQQTPGQGLQFLFEYFSETQRNKGNFPGRFSGRQFSNSRSEMNVSTLELGDSALYLCALYPRGSTDTQYFGPGTRLTVL.

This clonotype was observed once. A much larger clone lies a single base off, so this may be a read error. The chain's CDR3 is CASSPELAGATDTQYF. CDR3 DNA: TGTGCCAGCAGCCCCGAACTAGCGGGGGCGACAGATACGCAGTATTTT. This chain connects TRBV7-2 to TRBJ2-3, with 11 positions matching TRBD2. With 5 bases clipped from V and 3 bases from J, the junction kept 7 bases outside the gene matches. Germline V gives CDR1 SGHTA, CDR2 FQGNSA. This CDR3 has 16 amino acids.

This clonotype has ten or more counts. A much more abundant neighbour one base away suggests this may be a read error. The CDR3 coding sequence is TGCAGCGCTTGGGTAAGCGAGGATCAGTACTTC. It translates to CSAWVSEDQYF. The V gene is TRBV29-1, the J gene TRBJ2-5; D is ambiguous. The CDR3 contains 11 residues. V lost 7 bases and J 11 bases, leaving 17 bases between the germline ends. Germline CDR1 SQVTM, CDR2 ANQGSEA.

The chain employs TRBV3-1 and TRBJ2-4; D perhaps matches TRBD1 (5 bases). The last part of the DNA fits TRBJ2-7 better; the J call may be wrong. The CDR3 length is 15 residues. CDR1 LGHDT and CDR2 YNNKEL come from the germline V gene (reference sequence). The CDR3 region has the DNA TGTGCCAGCAGCCAAGATCTTGAGACAGAGGACGAGCAGTACTTC. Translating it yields CASSQDLETEDEQYF.

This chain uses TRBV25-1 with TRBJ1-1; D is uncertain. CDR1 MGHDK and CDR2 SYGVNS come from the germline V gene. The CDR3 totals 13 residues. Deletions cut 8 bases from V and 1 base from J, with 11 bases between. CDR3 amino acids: CASVAPGNTEAFF. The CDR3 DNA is TGTGCCAGCGTAGCACCCGGGAACACTGAAGCTTTCTTT. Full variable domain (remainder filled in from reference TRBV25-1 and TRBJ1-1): EADIYQTPRYLVIGTGKKITLECSQTMGHDKMYWYQQDPGMELHLIHYSYGVNSTEKGDLSSESTVSRIRTEHFPLTLESARPSHTSQYLCASVAPGNTEAFFGQGTRLTVV.

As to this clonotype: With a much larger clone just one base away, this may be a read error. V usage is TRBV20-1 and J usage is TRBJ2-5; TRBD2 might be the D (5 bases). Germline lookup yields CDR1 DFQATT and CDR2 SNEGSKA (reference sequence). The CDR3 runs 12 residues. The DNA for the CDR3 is TGCAGTGCTAGTCGCCTGGAGGAGATCCAGTACTTC. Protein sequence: CSASRLEEIQYF.

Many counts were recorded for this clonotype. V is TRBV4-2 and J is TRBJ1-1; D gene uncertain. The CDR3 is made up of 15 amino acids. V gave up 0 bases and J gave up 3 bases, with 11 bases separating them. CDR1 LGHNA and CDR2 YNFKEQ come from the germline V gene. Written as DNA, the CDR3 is TGTGCCAGCAGCCAAGACCCAAGGGTTTACACTGAAGCTTTCTTT. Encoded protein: CASSQDPRVYTEAFF.

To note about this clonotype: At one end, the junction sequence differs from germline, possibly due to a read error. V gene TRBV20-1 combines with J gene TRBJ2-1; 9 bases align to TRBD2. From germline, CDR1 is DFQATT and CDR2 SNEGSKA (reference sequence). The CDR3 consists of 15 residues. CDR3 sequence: CSTSGGRVPYNEQFF. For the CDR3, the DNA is TGCAGTACTAGTGGCGGGAGGGTGCCCTACAATGAGCAGTTCTTC.

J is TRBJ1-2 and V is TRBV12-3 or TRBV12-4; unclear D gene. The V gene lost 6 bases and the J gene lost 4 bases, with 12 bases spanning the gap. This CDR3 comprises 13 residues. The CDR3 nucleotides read TGTGCCAGCAGCTCCCTCTCCGGCTATGGCTACACCTTC. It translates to CASSSLSGYGYTF.

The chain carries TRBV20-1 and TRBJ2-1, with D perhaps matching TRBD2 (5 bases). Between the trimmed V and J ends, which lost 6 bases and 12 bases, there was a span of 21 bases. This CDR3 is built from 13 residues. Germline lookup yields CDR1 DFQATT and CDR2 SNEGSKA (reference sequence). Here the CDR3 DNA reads TGCAGTGCCCAACCCGGGGATGTTTGCGGGCAGTTCTTC. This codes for CSAQPGDVCGQFF.

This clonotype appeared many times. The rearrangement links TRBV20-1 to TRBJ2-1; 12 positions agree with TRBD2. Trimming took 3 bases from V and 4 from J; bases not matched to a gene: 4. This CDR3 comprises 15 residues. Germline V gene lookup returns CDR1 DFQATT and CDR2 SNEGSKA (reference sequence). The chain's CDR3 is CSASGGLAGYNEQFF. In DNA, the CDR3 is TGCAGTGCTAGCGGCGGACTAGCGGGGTACAATGAGCAGTTCTTC.

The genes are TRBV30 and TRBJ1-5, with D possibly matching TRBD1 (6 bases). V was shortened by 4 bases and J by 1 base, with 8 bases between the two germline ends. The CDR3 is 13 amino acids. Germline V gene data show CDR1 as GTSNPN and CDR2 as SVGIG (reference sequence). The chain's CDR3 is CAWNRESNQPQHF. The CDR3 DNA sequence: TGTGCCTGGAACAGGGAGAGCAATCAGCCCCAGCATTTT.

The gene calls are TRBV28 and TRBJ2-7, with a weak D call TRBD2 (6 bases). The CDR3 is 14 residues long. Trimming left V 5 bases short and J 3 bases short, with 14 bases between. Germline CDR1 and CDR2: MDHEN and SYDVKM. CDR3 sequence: CASSNREPNYEQYF. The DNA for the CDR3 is TGTGCCAGCAGTAACCGGGAGCCAAACTACGAGCAGTACTTC.

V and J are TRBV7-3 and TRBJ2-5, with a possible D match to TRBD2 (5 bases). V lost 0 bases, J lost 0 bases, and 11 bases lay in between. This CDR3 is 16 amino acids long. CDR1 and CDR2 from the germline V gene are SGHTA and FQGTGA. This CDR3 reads CASSLTGRRNQETQYF. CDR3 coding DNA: TGTGCCAGCAGCTTAACTGGGAGACGGAACCAAGAGACCCAGTACTTC.

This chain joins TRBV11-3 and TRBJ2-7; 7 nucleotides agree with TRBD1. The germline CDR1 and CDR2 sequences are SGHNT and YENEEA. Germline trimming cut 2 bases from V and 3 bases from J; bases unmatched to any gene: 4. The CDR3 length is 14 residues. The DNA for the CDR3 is TGTGCCAGCAGCTTATTCCGGGACAGCTACGAGCAGTACTTC. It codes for CASSLFRDSYEQYF.